This TCR beta chain was captured in a study of CD4 T cells in relation to SARS-CoV-2 and coronaviruses. At the level of the study: After 10 to 11 days of antigen culture, PBMC TCR beta CDR3s were sequenced. Controls used an HIV-1 Nef peptide pool or no peptide. Study-level findings and limits: Monoreactive clones expanded significantly more to SARS-CoV-2 than crossreactive clones did.

Unexposed donor CD4+ T cells date from about 2011-2019, before the COVID-19 pandemic. The cells were cultured for under twelve days before CD4+ T cells were isolated. Clones were sequenced by immunoSEQ multiplex PCR, and TCRdb holds only the in-frame ones, with some missing. Of 10,000 to 11,000 clones in the sample, roughly three quarters are singletons; the top ten hold roughly 17%. Trimming removed 5 bases from V and 1 base from J; junction bases left unmatched: 7. The CDR3 spans 15 residues. Looked up from germline, CDR1 is SEHNR and CDR2 is FQNEAQ (reference sequence). Concerning this clone itself: The antigen is undetermined.

The sequence was obtained from a human donor in good health. The specimen sequenced was CD4+ T cells from PBMCs, cultured in vitro. V gene TRBV7-9 combines with J gene TRBJ1-1; 7 nucleotides align to TRBD1. CDR3 sequence: CASSRGQAQNTEAFF. CDR3 bases: TGTGCCAGCAGCCGAGGACAGGCTCAGAACACTGAAGCTTTCTTT.